This entry lists 14 T cell receptor beta chains sequenced from one sample in a study of CD8+CD57+ T cells in acquired aplastic anemia. Investigators profiled TCR beta VDJ and CDR3 from genomic DNA template. TCRdb re-called the reads through MiXCR, storing one row per CDR3 protein. The sample lists roughly 500,000 distinct CDR3 sequences, less than 35% occurring once. For sequencing, patients were chosen who had shown expansion of CD8+CD57+ cells by flow cytometry. The sample taken for sequencing was sorted CD4+, CD8+, or CD8+CD57+ T cells (not recorded which) from PBMCs. The receptor set was obtained from a human donor with aplastic anemia.

This chain uses TRBV3-1 with TRBJ1-1; unclear D gene. This CDR3 has 16 residues. Germline CDR1 LGHDT, CDR2 YNNKEL (reference sequence). V lost 2 bases, J lost 0 bases, and 13 bases lay in between. CDR3 sequence (DNA): TGTGCCAGCAGCCAATCCGGTGGGCTTATGAACACTGAAGCTTTCTTT. This gives the protein CASSQSGGLMNTEAFF.

The chain couples TRBV24-1 to TRBJ2-1, with 9 bases that match TRBD2. The DNA end lines up better with TRBJ2-5; the J call may be wrong. The CDR3 spans 13 residues. Looked up from germline, CDR1 is KGHDR and CDR2 is SFDVKD. The CDR3 DNA reads TGTGCCACCAGAGGTAGGCTAGCGGGACCCCAGTACTTC. Translating gives CATRGRLAGPQYF.

This clonotype was counted many times. The rearrangement links TRBV20-1 to TRBJ1-2; D is unclear. Germline CDR1 and CDR2: DFQATT and SNEGSKA (reference sequence). With 7 bases removed from V and 4 bases from J, the gap between germline ends came to 19 bases. The CDR3 length is 14 residues. The CDR3 DNA follows: TGCAGTGTCTCCGTAGGCCGGAGCTTCTATGGCTACACCTTC. Amino acids: CSVSVGRSFYGYTF.

There are many counts of this clonotype. The J gene is TRBJ2-7, the V gene TRBV7-2; TRBD1 agrees at 7 bases. Germline V gene lookup returns CDR1 SGHTA and CDR2 FQGNSA. Trimming took 4 bases from V and 0 from J; bases not matched to a gene: 6. The CDR3 is 15 residues long. CDR3 nucleotides: TGTGCCAGCAGCTCCAGGGGGAGCTTCTCCTACGAGCAGTACTTC. It is translated as CASSSRGSFSYEQYF.

The chain combines TRBV5-1 with TRBJ1-2, with D hard to call. The CDR3 extends over 14 amino acids. V shed 0 bases and J shed 8 bases, with 14 bases lying between them. Germline lookup yields CDR1 SGHRS and CDR2 YFSETQ. Written as DNA, the CDR3 is TGCGCCAGCAGCTTGGATTCCATCGAGGGAGGCTACACCTTC. It encodes CASSLDSIEGGYTF.

This clonotype turned up a few times. The J gene is TRBJ1-1, the V gene TRBV30, with D tentatively TRBD1 (5 bases). Germline V gene lookup returns CDR1 GTSNPN and CDR2 SVGIG (reference sequence). The CDR3 is 13 amino acids. V shed 1 base and J shed 1 base, with 7 bases lying between them. As DNA, the CDR3 is TGTGCCTGGAGTGAGAGGGGGAACACTGAAGCTTTCTTT. The encoded protein is CAWSERGNTEAFF.

In its sample, this clonotype was seen many times. This chain uses TRBV15 with TRBJ1-2; D may be TRBD1 (5 bases). With 8 bases removed from V and 7 bases from J, the gap between germline ends came to 17 bases. The germline V gene has CDR1 LNHNV and CDR2 YYDKDF (reference sequence). The CDR3 extends over 13 amino acids. For the CDR3, the DNA is TGTGCCACCCACGGGGCGGACCTATTTGGCTACACCTTC. Translating it yields CATHGADLFGYTF.

This clonotype was recorded at least ten times. V usage is TRBV20-1 and J usage is TRBJ1-1, with TRBD1 matching 7 bases. The junction had 12 bases not matched to a gene; V was cut back by 6 bases and J by 5 bases. This CDR3 is built from 14 residues. Germline V gene data show CDR1 as DFQATT and CDR2 as SNEGSKA (reference sequence). Here the CDR3 reads CSAMDRTKRTEAFF. The CDR3 nucleotides read TGCAGTGCAATGGACAGGACCAAGCGGACTGAAGCTTTCTTT.

This clonotype was counted ten times or more. The chain joins TRBV25-1 to TRBJ1-1, with D possibly being TRBD1 (5 bases). The V gene lost 3 bases and the J gene lost 6 bases, with 11 bases spanning the gap. This CDR3 is 13 amino acids long. The germline V gene encodes CDR1 MGHDK and CDR2 SYGVNS. The DNA of the CDR3 is TGTGCCAGCAGTGAGGGGGTCGCTCCTGAAGCTTTCTTT. Amino acids: CASSEGVAPEAFF.

Points on this clonotype: A clone one base away is much larger, so this may be a read error. V and J are TRBV24-1 and TRBJ2-1; D call uncertain. Germline V gene lookup returns CDR1 KGHDR and CDR2 SFDVKD. This CDR3 has 16 residues. DNA of the CDR3: TGTGCCGCCAGTGATTTTAACCCTAGCTCCTACAATGAGCAGTTCTTC. As protein: CAASDFNPSSYNEQFF.

This clonotype was recorded a few times. The chain links TRBV5-1 to TRBJ2-3; 11 nucleotides match TRBD2. J was trimmed by 2 bases and V by 4 bases; bases with no gene match: 12. The CDR3 is 18 amino acids. Germline loops: CDR1 SGHRS, CDR2 YFSETQ. CDR3 in amino acids: CASSHDIMTSGNTDTQYF. CDR3 bases: TGCGCCAGCAGCCACGACATAATGACTAGCGGGAACACAGATACGCAGTATTTT.

V is TRBV19 and J is TRBJ2-1; no reliable D call. This CDR3 spans 16 amino acids. The germline gives CDR1 LNHDA, CDR2 SQIVND (reference sequence). V was cut by 3 bases and J by 5 bases, with 17 bases left in between. Here the CDR3 reads CASSIGRNRANNEQFF. The CDR3 DNA sequence: TGTGCCAGTAGTATCGGGCGTAATCGGGCAAACAATGAGCAGTTCTTC. The whole variable domain, remainder taken from reference TRBV19 and TRBJ2-1, is DGGITQSPKYLFRKEGQNVTLSCEQNLNHDAMYWYRQDPGQGLRLIYYSQIVNDFQKGDIAEGYSVSREKKESFPLTVTSAQKNPTAFYLCASSIGRNRANNEQFFGPGTRLTVL.

The chain joins TRBV5-1 to TRBJ2-1; 14 bases map to TRBD2. The CDR3 is 18 residues long. The germline V gene has CDR1 SGHRS and CDR2 YFSETQ. V was pared by 3 bases and J by 0 bases, with 5 bases of the junction left unmatched. CDR3 sequence reads: CASSWGLAGESSYNEQFF. The DNA of the CDR3 is TGCGCCAGCAGCTGGGGACTAGCGGGGGAAAGCTCCTACAATGAGCAGTTCTTC.

The genes are TRBV2 and TRBJ1-1; D is ambiguous. Trimming took 6 bases from V and 4 from J, leaving 18 bases between them. CDR3 size: 15 residues. Germline CDR1 reads SNHLY; CDR2 reads FYNNEI. Written as DNA, the CDR3 is TGTGCCAGCAGCGGATACGGAAGTATGATCACTGAAGCTTTCTTT. It specifies CASSGYGSMITEAFF. The whole variable domain, remainder taken from reference TRBV2 and TRBJ1-1, is EPEVTQTPSHQVTQMGQEVILRCVPISNHLYFYWYRQILGQKVEFLVSFYNNEISEKSEIFDDQFSVERPDGSNFTLKIRSTKLEDSAMYFCASSGYGSMITEAFFGQGTRLTVV.